This T cell receptor (beta chain) was profiled in a study of cytotoxic CD8 clonotypes in ibrutinib-treated CLL. Study at large: Among responders, some 25 were partial and 2 complete; after median roughly 66 months, about 15 stayed remitted and some 12 progressed.

With cryopreserved PBMCs as the source, around 2 micrograms of genomic DNA went to TCR beta libraries. The CDR3 consists of 11 residues. From germline, CDR1 is LNHDA and CDR2 SQIVND (reference sequence). The V and J ends lost 5 bases and 10 bases respectively, with 11 bases between them. Investigators sought sequencing depths of between 1 in 200,000 and 1 in 1 million T cells. TCRdb keeps only in-frame clones here, not all; method: immunoSEQ multiplex PCR. The sample contains 250,000 to 350,000 clones, about 72% of which appear only once. As regards this clone: Antigen specificity is unknown.

General study results and limits: Among the clonotypes, public ones were uncommon and contracted or held stable on treatment.

This specimen consisted of PBMCs, obtained at disease progression, from a patient treated with ibrutinib. The receptor was derived from a human donor with chronic lymphocytic leukemia. This chain links TRBV19 with TRBJ1-1; maybe TRBD1 (5 bases). CDR3 nucleotides: TGTGCCAGTAGTTTAACAGGTGTAGCTTTCTTT. This gives the protein CASSLTGVAFF.